The rows below give T cell receptor beta chains drawn from one sample of a study of shared clonotypes between healthy human individuals. The data were produced by immunoSEQ multiplex PCR, yet TCRdb's version contains in-frame clones alone and is incomplete. The sample consists of under 850,000 clones, about two thirds of them appearing once. The sequenced material came from memory CD4+ T cells sorted from blood. The receptors come from a woman aged 25 to 39 in good health. Each CDR3 is given with its conserved first and last residue. Fields, in order: J gene, clone size, D gene, V gene, CDR3 protein, CDR3 DNA. A D gene is named only where the DNA matches it firmly. Clone size is stated in some rows and not others, as once, few, many or a class when expanded.

j_call: TRBJ2-3
clone_size: -
d_call: TRBD1
v_call: TRBV19
cdr3_aa: CASSIGRDRAGDTQYF
cdr3_nt: TGTGCCAGTAGTATAGGCCGGGACAGGGCGGGGGATACGCAGTATTTT

j_call: TRBJ2-3
clone_size: -
d_call: -
v_call: TRBV10-1
cdr3_aa: CASSGGIAELTDTQYF
cdr3_nt: TGCGCCAGCAGTGGGGGAATAGCGGAACTCACAGATACGCAGTATTTT

j_call: TRBJ2-3
clone_size: -
d_call: -
v_call: TRBV7-2
cdr3_aa: CASSLAVLSTDTQYF
cdr3_nt: TGTGCCAGCAGCTTAGCGGTTTTAAGCACAGATACGCAGTATTTT

j_call: TRBJ2-3
clone_size: -
d_call: TRBD2
v_call: TRBV5-1
cdr3_aa: CASSEDTSVRDTQYF
cdr3_nt: TGCGCCAGCAGCGAGGACACTAGCGTGAGGGATACGCAGTATTTT

j_call: TRBJ2-5
clone_size: few
d_call: -
v_call: TRBV6-1
cdr3_aa: CASTGQGYETQYF
cdr3_nt: TGTGCCAGCACCGGGCAGGGGTATGAGACCCAGTACTTC

j_call: TRBJ2-3
clone_size: once
d_call: -
v_call: TRBV14
cdr3_aa: CASSQRGQSTDTQYF
cdr3_nt: TGTGCCAGCAGCCAAAGAGGACAGAGCACAGATACGCAGTATTTT

j_call: TRBJ2-3
clone_size: -
d_call: -
v_call: TRBV5-6
cdr3_aa: CASSLLAVPDTQYF
cdr3_nt: TGTGCCAGCAGCTTGTTGGCGGTTCCAGATACGCAGTATTTT

j_call: TRBJ2-2
clone_size: once
d_call: -
v_call: TRBV6-4
cdr3_aa: CASSISVNTGELFF
cdr3_nt: TGTGCCAGCAGTATTAGCGTCAACACCGGGGAGCTGTTTTTT

j_call: TRBJ2-7
clone_size: once
d_call: TRBD1
v_call: TRBV5-1
cdr3_aa: CASSRQGFEQYF
cdr3_nt: TGCGCCAGCAGCCGACAGGGGTTCGAGCAGTACTTC

j_call: TRBJ2-2
clone_size: -
d_call: -
v_call: TRBV6-1
cdr3_aa: CASSEGDAGELFF
cdr3_nt: TGTGCCAGCAGTGAAGGAGATGCCGGGGAGCTGTTTTTT

j_call: TRBJ1-4
clone_size: few
d_call: -
v_call: TRBV4-1
cdr3_aa: CASSQHGTGNEKLFF
cdr3_nt: TGCGCCAGCAGCCAACATGGGACGGGAAATGAAAAACTGTTTTTT

j_call: TRBJ2-2
clone_size: -
d_call: TRBD1
v_call: TRBV7-9
cdr3_aa: CASSFRTGVTGELFF
cdr3_nt: TGTGCCAGCAGCTTCCGGACAGGGGTCACCGGGGAGCTGTTTTTT

j_call: TRBJ2-3
clone_size: few
d_call: -
v_call: TRBV5-8
cdr3_aa: CAKRTTGLPTDTQYF
cdr3_nt: TGTGCCAAGCGAACTACGGGACTCCCCACAGATACGCAGTATTTT

j_call: TRBJ2-6
clone_size: -
d_call: TRBD2
v_call: TRBV5-1
cdr3_aa: CASSLQAGSSGANVLTF
cdr3_nt: TGCGCCAGCAGCTTGCAAGCGGGAAGCTCTGGGGCCAACGTCCTGACTTTC

j_call: TRBJ2-7
clone_size: -
d_call: -
v_call: TRBV7-2
cdr3_aa: CASSQWGLHYEQYF
cdr3_nt: TGTGCCAGCAGCCAATGGGGACTCCACTACGAGCAGTACTTC

j_call: TRBJ1-3
clone_size: many
d_call: -
v_call: TRBV5-1
cdr3_aa: CASSLDVNSGNTIYF
cdr3_nt: TGCGCCAGCAGCTTGGACGTTAACTCTGGAAACACCATATATTTT

j_call: TRBJ1-2
clone_size: once
d_call: TRBD1
v_call: TRBV27
cdr3_aa: CASSLAGTALYGYTF
cdr3_nt: TGTGCCAGCAGTCTTGCCGGGACAGCCCTATATGGCTACACCTTC

j_call: TRBJ2-7
clone_size: once
d_call: TRBD2
v_call: TRBV28
cdr3_aa: CASSLVLLAPTYEQYF
cdr3_nt: TGTGCCAGCAGTTTAGTCCTACTAGCGCCCACCTACGAGCAGTACTTC

j_call: TRBJ2-1
clone_size: -
d_call: -
v_call: TRBV6-5
cdr3_aa: CASTVANEQFF
cdr3_nt: TGTGCCAGCACAGTAGCCAATGAGCAGTTCTTC

j_call: TRBJ2-2
clone_size: few
d_call: TRBD1
v_call: TRBV7-2
cdr3_aa: CASSDYRGPDTGELFF
cdr3_nt: TGTGCCAGCAGCGACTACAGGGGGCCGGACACCGGGGAGCTGTTTTTT

j_call: TRBJ1-3
clone_size: -
d_call: -
v_call: TRBV18
cdr3_aa: CASSSTYRDSSGNTIYF
cdr3_nt: TGTGCCAGCTCATCAACGTACAGGGATAGCTCTGGAAACACCATATATTTT

j_call: TRBJ1-6
clone_size: once
d_call: TRBD1
v_call: TRBV27
cdr3_aa: CASSAGDRANSPLHF
cdr3_nt: TGTGCCAGCAGTGCCGGCGACAGGGCTAATTCACCCCTCCACTTT

j_call: TRBJ1-4
clone_size: -
d_call: -
v_call: TRBV28
cdr3_aa: CASRKRQFNEKLFF
cdr3_nt: TGTGCCAGCAGGAAGAGGCAGTTTAATGAAAAACTGTTTTTT

j_call: TRBJ1-1
clone_size: -
d_call: -
v_call: TRBV6-5
cdr3_aa: CASSYSKSYGTEAFF
cdr3_nt: TGTGCCAGCAGTTACTCGAAAAGCTACGGGACTGAAGCTTTCTTT

j_call: TRBJ2-2
clone_size: few
d_call: TRBD2
v_call: TRBV5-1
cdr3_aa: CASSLWLAGGPSNTGELFF
cdr3_nt: TGCGCCAGCAGCTTGTGGCTAGCGGGAGGGCCCTCGAACACCGGGGAGCTGTTTTTT

j_call: TRBJ2-2
clone_size: -
d_call: -
v_call: TRBV29-1
cdr3_aa: CSVGTGPATGELFF
cdr3_nt: TGCAGCGTGGGGACGGGACCAGCCACCGGGGAGCTGTTTTTT

j_call: TRBJ2-7
clone_size: -
d_call: -
v_call: TRBV6-6
cdr3_aa: CASARGESYEQYF
cdr3_nt: TGTGCCAGCGCGAGGGGGGAGTCTTACGAGCAGTACTTC

j_call: TRBJ2-2
clone_size: -
d_call: -
v_call: TRBV23-1
cdr3_aa: CASRPFLRHTGELFF
cdr3_nt: TGCGCCAGCAGGCCTTTCCTCAGACACACCGGGGAGCTGTTTTTT

j_call: TRBJ2-7
clone_size: once
d_call: TRBD2
v_call: TRBV18
cdr3_aa: CASSLGSSGRPYEQYF
cdr3_nt: TGTGCCAGCTCATTAGGTTCTAGCGGGAGGCCCTACGAGCAGTACTTC

j_call: TRBJ1-2
clone_size: -
d_call: -
v_call: TRBV7-8
cdr3_aa: CASSSPRVDGYTF
cdr3_nt: TGTGCCAGCAGCTCCCCACGGGTTGATGGCTACACCTTC

j_call: TRBJ1-6
clone_size: -
d_call: -
v_call: TRBV27
cdr3_aa: CASRTQGSPLHF
cdr3_nt: TGTGCCAGCCGGACTCAAGGATCACCCCTCCACTTT

j_call: TRBJ2-7
clone_size: -
d_call: TRBD1
v_call: TRBV27
cdr3_aa: CASSLWTGGIYEQYF
cdr3_nt: TGTGCCAGCAGTTTGTGGACAGGGGGAATCTACGAGCAGTACTTC

j_call: TRBJ1-1
clone_size: -
d_call: TRBD1
v_call: TRBV28
cdr3_aa: CASSIWGRDRVGTEAFF
cdr3_nt: TGTGCCAGCAGCATCTGGGGTCGGGACAGGGTGGGCACTGAAGCTTTCTTT

j_call: TRBJ1-3
clone_size: few
d_call: -
v_call: TRBV28
cdr3_aa: CASSLGGNTIYF
cdr3_nt: TGTGCCAGCAGTCTAGGGGGAAACACCATATATTTT

j_call: TRBJ2-7
clone_size: -
d_call: TRBD2
v_call: TRBV23-1
cdr3_aa: CASSRTSGEYEQYF
cdr3_nt: TGCGCCAGCAGTCGAACTAGCGGAGAATACGAGCAGTACTTC

j_call: TRBJ2-5
clone_size: -
d_call: -
v_call: TRBV5-1
cdr3_aa: CASSDAFGTHETQYF
cdr3_nt: TGCGCCAGCAGCGATGCCTTTGGGACGCACGAGACCCAGTACTTC

j_call: TRBJ2-5
clone_size: -
d_call: -
v_call: TRBV19
cdr3_aa: CASSISAGLDQYF
cdr3_nt: TGTGCCAGTAGTATATCAGCCGGTTTAGACCAGTACTTC

j_call: TRBJ1-4
clone_size: -
d_call: -
v_call: TRBV5-1
cdr3_aa: CASSLSRVATNEKLFF
cdr3_nt: TGCGCCAGCAGCTTGTCCAGGGTTGCAACTAATGAAAAACTGTTTTTT

j_call: TRBJ1-4
clone_size: -
d_call: -
v_call: TRBV27
cdr3_aa: CASSSGSGLIEKLFF
cdr3_nt: TGTGCCAGCAGTTCAGGTTCAGGGTTAATTGAAAAACTGTTTTTT

j_call: TRBJ2-7
clone_size: -
d_call: -
v_call: TRBV5-1
cdr3_aa: CASSLSSGYEQYF
cdr3_nt: TGCGCCAGCAGCTTGAGTAGCGGCTACGAGCAGTACTTC

j_call: TRBJ2-7
clone_size: -
d_call: TRBD1
v_call: TRBV6-5
cdr3_aa: CASSYRPPDRGYEQYF
cdr3_nt: TGTGCCAGCAGTTACCGGCCCCCGGACAGGGGTTACGAGCAGTACTTC

j_call: TRBJ2-5
clone_size: -
d_call: TRBD2
v_call: TRBV5-1
cdr3_aa: CASDLGRRRGETQYF
cdr3_nt: TGCGCCAGCGACCTGGGACGTAGGCGGGGGGAGACCCAGTACTTC

j_call: TRBJ2-1
clone_size: -
d_call: -
v_call: TRBV5-1
cdr3_aa: CASSLDDSNGYNEQFF
cdr3_nt: TGCGCCAGCAGCTTGGATGACTCCAACGGCTACAATGAGCAGTTCTTC

j_call: TRBJ1-4
clone_size: -
d_call: -
v_call: TRBV2
cdr3_aa: CATQDLDEKLFF
cdr3_nt: TGTGCCACTCAGGACCTGGATGAAAAACTGTTTTTT

j_call: TRBJ2-6
clone_size: -
d_call: -
v_call: TRBV15
cdr3_aa: CATSRDTGSGANVLTF
cdr3_nt: TGTGCCACCAGCAGAGATACGGGCTCTGGGGCCAACGTCCTGACTTTC

j_call: TRBJ2-1
clone_size: -
d_call: TRBD2
v_call: TRBV7-2
cdr3_aa: CASSLTGTSGNNEQFF
cdr3_nt: TGTGCCAGCAGCTTAACCGGGACTAGCGGTAACAATGAGCAGTTCTTC